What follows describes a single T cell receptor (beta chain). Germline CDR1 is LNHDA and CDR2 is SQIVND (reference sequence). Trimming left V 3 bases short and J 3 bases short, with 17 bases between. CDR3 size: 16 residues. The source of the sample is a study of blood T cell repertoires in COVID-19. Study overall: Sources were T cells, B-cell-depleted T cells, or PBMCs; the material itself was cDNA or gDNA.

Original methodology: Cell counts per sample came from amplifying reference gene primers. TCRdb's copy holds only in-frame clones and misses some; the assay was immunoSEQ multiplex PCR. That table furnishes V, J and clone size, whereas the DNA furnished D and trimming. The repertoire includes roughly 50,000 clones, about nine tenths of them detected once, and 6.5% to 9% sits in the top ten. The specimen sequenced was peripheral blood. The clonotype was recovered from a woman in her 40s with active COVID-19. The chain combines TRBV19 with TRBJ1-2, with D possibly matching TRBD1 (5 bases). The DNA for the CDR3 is TGTGCCAGTAGTATTAAACCTGAAGGGGTTTACTATGGCTACACCTTC. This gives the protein CASSIKPEGVYYGYTF.